The source of this T cell receptor beta chain is a study of T cells expressing NK-cell markers. Turning to the study itself: In sorted CD3+CD56+NKG2C+, CD3+CD56+NKG2C- and CD3+CD56-NKG2C+ T cells, TCR beta repertoires were obtained.

Of note for this clonotype: Antigen unknown.

For TCR beta, cDNA was produced by 5'RACE template switching with UMIs. TCRdb reprocessed the 5' RACE reads; each CDR3 protein has one entry and no DNA is given. The sample table includes over 200,000 distinct CDR3 sequences. Points from the study as a whole: Among CD8+ T cells from several donors, dominant NKG2C+ clonotypes accounted for roughly 1.0-7.0%. It is unclear if expanded NKG2C-expressing clones target HCMV antigens.

Germline CDR1 DFQATT, CDR2 SNEGSKA (reference sequence). The CDR3 runs to 16 residues. The sequence was collected from a man aged 18 to 29 in good health. The chain has TRBV20-1 and TRBJ2-1; absent DNA, TCRdb's TRBD2 call cannot be checked. The sample consisted of blood T cells: a sorted CD56 or NKG2C T cell subset, CD4+ or CD8+ T cells, or bulk PBMC T cells (not recorded which). CDR3 protein: CSGGGSPLISYNEQFF.